These T cell receptor beta chains were read from a single sample in a study of T cell responses to AZD1222 COVID-19 vaccine. Profiling relied on immunoSEQ multiplex PCR, and the TCRdb table lists in-frame clones only, not all of them. The table has 150,000 to 160,000 clones, roughly nine tenths seen once. Sequences were derived from peripheral blood, sampled on day 0 of MenACWY control vaccination. The receptors here all came from an adult in good health. Each CDR3 is given with its conserved first and last residue. The D gene is left open where the match is weak. Not every row has a clone size; where given, it reads once, few, many or a size class.

j_call | clone_size | cdr3_length | d_call | v_call | cdr3_nt | cdr3_aa
TRBJ1-5 | once | 16 | NA | TRBV15 | TGTGCCACCAGCAGAGATCCGGACTCAGGGGATCAGCCCCAGCATTTT | CATSRDPDSGDQPQHF
TRBJ1-3 | many | 14 | TRBD1 | TRBV27 | TGTGCCAGCAGACAGGGGGCTAGTGGAAACACCATATATTTT | CASRQGASGNTIYF
TRBJ2-3 | NA | 16 | TRBD2 | TRBV4-3 | TGCGCCAGCAGCCAACAGGGACTAGGGAAAAGCTTTACGCAGTATTTT | CASSQQGLGKSFTQYF
TRBJ1-4 | NA | 12 | NA | TRBV5-4 | TGTGCCAGCAGCTTTTCTTCCGGGAAACTGTTTTTT | CASSFSSGKLFF
TRBJ1-1 | NA | 12 | TRBD1 | TRBV5-1 | TGCGCCAGCAGCTTGGGACAGGGCGAAGCTTTCTTT | CASSLGQGEAFF
TRBJ2-7 | NA | 13 | TRBD1 | TRBV19 | TGTGCCAGTAGCCGACAGGGATCCTACGAGCAGTACTTC | CASSRQGSYEQYF
TRBJ1-2 | NA | 12 | NA | TRBV29-1 | TGCAGCGTTGTGGGACTCAACTATGGCTACACCTTC | CSVVGLNYGYTF
TRBJ2-3 | NA | 15 | NA | TRBV5-1 | TGCGCCAGCAGCTTGTTCGACAGAAGCACAGATACGCAGTATTTT | CASSLFDRSTDTQYF
TRBJ2-3 | NA | 15 | NA | TRBV6-1 | TGTGCCAGCAGTGATTGGAGACTAGGATCAGATACGCAGTATTTT | CASSDWRLGSDTQYF
TRBJ2-3 | NA | 17 | TRBD2 | TRBV5-1 | TGCGCCAGCAGCTTGAGGCCTAGCGGGGGGAGCACAGATACGCAGTATTTT | CASSLRPSGGSTDTQYF
TRBJ1-6 | NA | 15 | TRBD1 | TRBV19 | TGTGCCAGTAGTCCGGGACAGGGCTCCCTTTCACCCCTCCACTTT | CASSPGQGSLSPLHF
TRBJ2-1 | once | 18 | TRBD2 | TRBV7-2 | TGTGCCAGCAGCTGGCGCAATAGCGGGGCAAGCTCCTACAATGAGCAGTTCTTC | CASSWRNSGASSYNEQFF
TRBJ2-7 | NA | 14 | TRBD1 | TRBV6-5 | TGTGCCAGCAGTTACGATTCAGGGGGCGTCGAGCAGTACTTC | CASSYDSGGVEQYF
TRBJ1-5 | few | 14 | TRBD1 | TRBV6-5 | TGTGCCAGCAGTACAGGGGAGAGGGCTCAGCCCCAGCATTTT | CASSTGERAQPQHF
TRBJ1-2 | NA | 14 | NA | TRBV5-1 | TGCGCCAGCAGCTTGGGGGAGTTTAACTATGGCTACACCTTC | CASSLGEFNYGYTF
TRBJ2-3 | NA | 16 | TRBD2 | TRBV29-1 | TGCAGCGTTGCGGGACTAGCGGGAATTGGCACAGATACGCAGTATTTT | CSVAGLAGIGTDTQYF
TRBJ1-4 | NA | 16 | NA | TRBV19 | TGTGCCAGTAGTATTATTGGGGGCAGCAGAAATGAAAAACTGTTTTTT | CASSIIGGSRNEKLFF
TRBJ2-7 | few | 15 | TRBD1 | TRBV4-3 | TGCGCCAGCAGCCAGGGCGCAGGGGGCTCCTACGAGCAGTACTTC | CASSQGAGGSYEQYF
TRBJ2-5 | once | 13 | NA | TRBV5-1 | TGCGCCAGCAGCCTCTCACCCCAAGAGACCCAGTACTTC | CASSLSPQETQYF
TRBJ2-1 | once | 13 | NA | TRBV15 | TGTGCCACCAGCAGAGGGAGGATGGATGAGCAGTTCTTC | CATSRGRMDEQFF
TRBJ1-1 | NA | 15 | TRBD1 | TRBV10-2 | TGCGCCAGCAGTGAAGGACAGGCCCCAGCCACTGAAGCTTTCTTT | CASSEGQAPATEAFF
TRBJ1-1 | NA | 11 | NA | TRBV11-3 | TGTGCCAGCAGCTTATATAATGAAGCTTTCTTT | CASSLYNEAFF
TRBJ1-1 | NA | 14 | NA | TRBV5-1 | TGCGCCAGCAGCGCCCGGACTGGGAACACTGAAGCTTTCTTT | CASSARTGNTEAFF
TRBJ2-3 | NA | 13 | NA | TRBV3-1/TRBV3-2 | TGTGCCAGCAGCCAGACGTCCACAGATACGCAGTATTTT | CASSQTSTDTQYF
TRBJ2-1 | NA | 16 | TRBD1 | TRBV5-5 | TGTGCCAGCAGCTTTCCCGGGACAGGGGGTAGCAATGAGCAGTTCTTC | CASSFPGTGGSNEQFF
TRBJ1-4 | NA | 17 | NA | TRBV28 | TGTGCCAGCAGTCCAATCTCGGGACTTAGGACTAATGAAAAACTGTTTTTT | CASSPISGLRTNEKLFF
TRBJ1-2 | NA | 15 | NA | TRBV5-6 | TGTGCCAGCAGCTTGGTGTCAGGGAGGCTGGGTGGCTACACCTTC | CASSLVSGRLGGYTF
TRBJ2-7 | few | 13 | NA | TRBV7-3 | TGTGCCAGCAGCTTAACCCAGGGCCACGAGCAGTACTTC | CASSLTQGHEQYF
TRBJ1-1 | NA | 15 | NA | TRBV11-2 | TGTGCCAGCAGCTTCTCCTTTGACAGGAACACTGAAGCTTTCTTT | CASSFSFDRNTEAFF
TRBJ1-1 | NA | 17 | TRBD1 | TRBV7-9 | TGTGCCAGCAGCTATCAACCGGGACAGGGCATGAACACTGAAGCTTTCTTT | CASSYQPGQGMNTEAFF
TRBJ2-5 | once | 15 | TRBD1 | TRBV5-1 | TGCGCCAGCAGCTGGCGCGGACAGGGACAAGAGACCCAGTACTTC | CASSWRGQGQETQYF
TRBJ2-5 | NA | 13 | NA | TRBV28 | TGTGCCAGCAGGGAAGGGGTCCAAGAGACCCAGTACTTC | CASREGVQETQYF
TRBJ1-1 | NA | 12 | NA | TRBV21-1 | TGTGCCAGCCGCAGAGGTAGCACTGAAGCTTTCTTT | CASRRGSTEAFF
TRBJ1-2 | NA | 15 | NA | TRBV18 | TGTGCCAGCTCACCGCTGAAGGACGGAAACTATGGCTACACCTTC | CASSPLKDGNYGYTF
TRBJ2-6 | once | 15 | NA | TRBV7-2 | TGTGCCAGCAGCTTAGCAGCCTCTGGGGCCAACGTCCTGACTTTC | CASSLAASGANVLTF
TRBJ1-2 | few | 13 | NA | TRBV25-1 | TGTGCCAGCGTACAGGGAGGATCCGATGGCTACACCTTC | CASVQGGSDGYTF
TRBJ2-7 | NA | 16 | TRBD1 | TRBV28 | TGTGCCAGCAGAACACTGCCCGGACAGGGTTCGTACGAGCAGTACTTC | CASRTLPGQGSYEQYF
TRBJ1-1 | NA | 16 | NA | TRBV11-2 | TGTGCCAGCAGCTCATTCACCGACAGGACGAACACTGAAGCTTTCTTT | CASSSFTDRTNTEAFF
TRBJ2-1 | NA | 16 | TRBD1 | TRBV24-1 | TGTGCCACCGCTCAAACAGGGGACCCTGTCTACAATGAGCAGTTCTTC | CATAQTGDPVYNEQFF
TRBJ2-6 | NA | 15 | NA | TRBV11-2 | TGTGCCAGCAGCTTGGGGGGTGCTGGGGCCAACGTCCTGACTTTC | CASSLGGAGANVLTF
TRBJ1-4 | NA | 14 | NA | TRBV5-1 | TGCGCCAGCAGCTTAGGTGGTACTAATGAAAAACTGTTTTTT | CASSLGGTNEKLFF
TRBJ1-2 | NA | 15 | NA | TRBV5-4 | TGTGCCAGCAGCTTGGTGGCAGGGAGGAACTATGGCTACACCTTC | CASSLVAGRNYGYTF
TRBJ1-2 | once | 16 | TRBD1 | TRBV6-5 | TGTGCCAGCAGTTACGAGGGACAGGGGGGCCCCTATGGCTACACCTTC | CASSYEGQGGPYGYTF
TRBJ1-1 | NA | 15 | TRBD1 | TRBV18 | TGTGCCAGCTCACAGGGGACAGGGTTATCAACTGAAGCTTTCTTT | CASSQGTGLSTEAFF
TRBJ2-3 | NA | 16 | NA | TRBV5-1 | TGCGCCAGCAGCTTGTTAGGTGGGGGGGCGTCAGATACGCAGTATTTT | CASSLLGGGASDTQYF
TRBJ2-7 | NA | 13 | TRBD1 | TRBV6-1 | TGTGCCAGCAGTGAGGACAGGGGTCTAGGGCAGTACTTC | CASSEDRGLGQYF
TRBJ2-2 | NA | 17 | TRBD2 | TRBV2 | TGTGCCAGCAGTGACCCGAGGACTAGCGAGAACACCGGGGAGCTGTTTTTT | CASSDPRTSENTGELFF
TRBJ1-1 | NA | 14 | NA | TRBV25-1 | TGTGCCAGCAGTGTGGAGGCCTTGGGCACTGAAGCTTTCTTT | CASSVEALGTEAFF
TRBJ2-3 | NA | 16 | TRBD2 | TRBV27 | TGTGCCAGCAGTCCACTAGCGGGGGGGTATCTAGATACGCAGTATTTT | CASSPLAGGYLDTQYF
TRBJ1-5 | NA | 13 | NA | TRBV7-9 | TGTGCCAGCAGCACACAGGGCAATCAGCCCCAGCATTTT | CASSTQGNQPQHF
TRBJ2-3 | NA | 18 | TRBD2 | TRBV7-2 | TGTGCCAGCAGCGTTCGAGGGCAGCGGGGGATACTGACAGATACGCAGTATTTT | CASSVRGQRGILTDTQYF
TRBJ1-3 | NA | 15 | NA | TRBV13 | TGTGCCAGCAGTAACGGGGGGCTCTCTGGAAACACCATATATTTT | CASSNGGLSGNTIYF
TRBJ2-3 | NA | 14 | NA | TRBV5-1 | TGCGCCAGCAGCCAGACCCGTAGCACAGATACGCAGTATTTT | CASSQTRSTDTQYF
TRBJ2-3 | NA | 15 | NA | TRBV6-2/TRBV6-3 | TGTGCCAGCAGTTTACAGGGTATCGGCACAGATACGCAGTATTTT | CASSLQGIGTDTQYF
TRBJ1-2 | NA | 13 | NA | TRBV2 | TGTGCCAGGGGGGGAGATTTCGATGTTGGCTACACCTTC | CARGGDFDVGYTF
TRBJ2-2 | NA | 19 | NA | TRBV21-1 | TGTGCCAGCAGCAAAGACGATCGGGAGCGGACAGGGAACACCGGGGAGCTGTTTTTT | CASSKDDRERTGNTGELFF
TRBJ1-1 | NA | 14 | NA | TRBV6-5 | TGTGCCAGCAGTTTACTACCAATGAACACTGAAGCTTTCTTT | CASSLLPMNTEAFF
TRBJ2-5 | NA | 14 | NA | TRBV6-5 | TGTGCCAGCAGGGCGTTTCAGGCGGCAGAGACCCAGTACTTC | CASRAFQAAETQYF
TRBJ1-1 | NA | 14 | NA | TRBV9 | TGTGCCAGCAGCGGAAACAGGGAGATCACTGAAGCTTTCTTT | CASSGNREITEAFF